These 20 T cell receptor beta chains were sequenced from one sample in a study of T cells in Graves' hyperthyroidism and ophthalmopathy. The investigators amplified TCR beta CDR3 regions from RNA transcripts. The HTBI primer set served for first-round RT-PCR of the TCR CDR3. TCRdb reanalysed the multiplex PCR reads using MiXCR and keeps one entry per CDR3 protein. The table has around 340,000 distinct CDR3 sequences, 15% to 20% seen once; the top ten hold roughly a third. Sequenced sample: blood. These receptors originate from a man aged 30 to 39 with Graves' hyperthyroidism.

This chain connects TRBV6-1 to TRBJ1-2; no reliable D call. CDR1 MNHNS and CDR2 SASEGT come from the germline V gene. With 7 bases removed from V and 7 bases from J, the gap between germline ends came to 16 bases. The CDR3 runs to 13 residues. The CDR3 DNA sequence: TGTGCCAGCACCCTATCGGGAGAGGGTGGCTACACCTTC. It yields the protein CASTLSGEGGYTF.

The rearrangement uses TRBV13 and TRBJ2-1; D remains ambiguous. Trimming took off 3 bases at V and 3 bases at J, with 6 bases between the two ends. Germline CDR1 is PRHDT and CDR2 is FYEKMQ (reference sequence). The CDR3 covers 13 residues. The CDR3 coding sequence is TGTGCCAGCAGCTTCTGGGACTACAATGAGCAGTTCTTC. Translated: CASSFWDYNEQFF.

This clonotype was counted many times. CDR3 region: CASSPRTSGRETQYF. DNA for the CDR3: TGTGCCAGCAGTCCCAGGACTAGCGGGCGAGAGACCCAGTACTTC. This chain connects TRBV2 to TRBJ2-5; 11 positions match TRBD2. Germline-derived CDR1 and CDR2 are SNHLY and FYNNEI. With 5 bases clipped from V and 4 bases from J, the junction kept 6 bases outside the gene matches. The CDR3 contains 15 residues.

The J gene is TRBJ1-2, the V gene TRBV29-1; TRBD1 might be the D (6 bases). Trimming took 5 bases from V and 2 from J, leaving 15 bases between them. This CDR3 contains 14 residues. The V gene's germline CDR1 is SQVTM and CDR2 ANQGSEA. CDR3 DNA: TGCAGCGTTTACCAGGGGCCGGCCAACTATGGCTACACCTTC. This codes for CSVYQGPANYGYTF.

This clonotype occurred a few times. The chain recombines TRBV20-1 with TRBJ2-5, with 8 bases identical to TRBD2. The V and J ends lost 6 bases and 5 bases, in that order; junction bases with no gene match: 8. CDR1 DFQATT and CDR2 SNEGSKA come from the germline V gene (reference sequence). The CDR3 covers 13 residues. The CDR3 nucleotides are TGCAGTGCCTCCCGGGAGGGCGGTGAGACCCAGTACTTC. Its translation: CSASREGGETQYF.

The chain joins TRBV6-9 to TRBJ2-7; 9 nucleotides agree with TRBD2. V gave up 3 bases and J gave up 4 bases; unmatched junction bases: 16. The CDR3 totals 18 residues. The germline V gene has CDR1 MNHGY and CDR2 SVAAGI. The CDR3 DNA reads as TGTGCCAGCAGTTACTTTGCGGCGGGAGGGCCAGCGAGATACGAGCAGTACTTC. This gives the protein CASSYFAAGGPARYEQYF.

The rearrangement uses TRBV6-2 or TRBV6-3 and TRBJ1-5; D uncertain. Looked up from germline, CDR1 is MNHEY and CDR2 is SVGEGT. The CDR3 has 13 residues. V was clipped by 11 bases and J by 3 bases, with 14 bases between them. The CDR3 loop is CAGTGSNNQPQHF. The CDR3 bases are TGTGCCGGCACGGGCAGCAACAATCAGCCCCAGCATTTT.

The V gene is TRBV5-6, the J gene TRBJ2-2; TRBD1 agrees at 10 bases. Trimming cost V 5 bases and J 6 bases; bases outside gene matches: 7. The CDR3 spans 15 residues. The germline V gene encodes CDR1 SGHDT and CDR2 YYEEEE. CDR3 sequence (DNA): TGTGCCAGCAGTCGGGACAGGGGCTTGCCCGGGGAGCTGTTTTTT. Its translation: CASSRDRGLPGELFF.

This clonotype occurred many times. This rearrangement joins TRBV2 to TRBJ1-4; D possibly corresponds to TRBD1 (5 bases). The CDR3 covers 16 residues. V was cut by 4 bases and J by 3 bases, with 15 bases left in between. The germline V gene has CDR1 SNHLY and CDR2 FYNNEI. CDR3 sequence: CASSAGTSKPNEKLFF. The CDR3, as DNA: TGTGCCAGCAGTGCGGGGACGTCAAAACCTAATGAAAAACTGTTTTTT. Full variable domain (rest looked up from reference TRBV2 and TRBJ1-4): EPEVTQTPSHQVTQMGQEVILRCVPISNHLYFYWYRQILGQKVEFLVSFYNNEISEKSEIFDDQFSVERPDGSNFTLKIRSTKLEDSAMYFCASSAGTSKPNEKLFFGSGTQLSVL.

The table lists this clonotype with many counts. The chain carries TRBV2 and TRBJ1-1; D is ambiguous. Germline CDR1 is SNHLY and CDR2 is FYNNEI. This CDR3 region has 14 residues. Trimming cost V 7 bases and J 3 bases, with 15 bases left between them. CDR3 bases: TGTGCCAGCACCATGGATGTGGATTACACTGAAGCTTTCTTT. Protein sequence: CASTMDVDYTEAFF.

The chain uses TRBV13 and TRBJ2-5, with D possibly called TRBD1 or TRBD2 (5 bases each). V lost 3 bases to trimming and J lost 5 bases, with 10 bases between them. CDR3 length: 13 amino acids. Germline V lookup: CDR1 PRHDT, CDR2 FYEKMQ (reference sequence). The CDR3 loop is CASSFTGAETQYF. In DNA form, the CDR3 reads TGTGCCAGCAGCTTCACCGGGGCCGAGACCCAGTACTTC.

This clonotype appeared many times. The chain carries TRBV30 and TRBJ2-1; no clear D gene. Germline CDR1 GTSNPN, CDR2 SVGIG (reference sequence). The CDR3 spans 11 residues. V was clipped by 2 bases and J by 6 bases, with 5 bases between them. Here the CDR3 DNA reads TGTGCCTGGAGTATTTTCAATGAGCAGTTCTTC. Its translation: CAWSIFNEQFF.

This clonotype was observed a handful of times. This may be a read error: a much more frequent sequence differs by one nucleotide. The V gene is TRBV12-3 or TRBV12-4, the J gene TRBJ1-5, with 11 bases matching TRBD1. CDR3 length equals 15 residues. Trimming removed 2 bases from V and 6 bases from J; junction bases left unmatched: 3. CDR3 sequence: CASSLRTGGSQPQHF. The CDR3 DNA is TGTGCCAGCAGTTTACGGACAGGGGGCAGTCAGCCCCAGCATTTT.

The rearrangement links TRBV19 to TRBJ2-7; D uncertain. The CDR3 is 15 residues long. Germline V CDR1 and CDR2: LNHDA, SQIVND (reference sequence). V lost 6 bases and J 2 bases, leaving 17 bases between the germline ends. This CDR3 is CASRFTSRNPYEQYF. CDR3 in DNA: TGTGCCAGTAGATTCACCTCGAGGAACCCCTACGAGCAGTACTTC. The variable domain in full, completed from reference TRBV19 and TRBJ2-7, reads DGGITQSPKYLFRKEGQNVTLSCEQNLNHDAMYWYRQDPGQGLRLIYYSQIVNDFQKGDIAEGYSVSREKKESFPLTVTSAQKNPTAFYLCASRFTSRNPYEQYFGPGTRLTVT.

This clonotype has at least ten counts. The chain links TRBV19 to TRBJ2-3; 9 nucleotides align to TRBD1. The CDR3 is 16 residues long. Germline-derived CDR1 and CDR2 are LNHDA and SQIVND (reference sequence). J was trimmed by 1 base and V by 5 bases; bases with no gene match: 7. The CDR3 spells CASSAGQGTGTDTQYF. The CDR3 DNA is TGTGCCAGTAGTGCGGGACAGGGAACGGGCACAGATACGCAGTATTTT.

This clonotype was observed once. V gene TRBV11-3 combines with J gene TRBJ2-2; unclear D gene. The CDR3 consists of 15 residues. V shed 1 base and J shed 1 base, with 7 bases lying between them. The germline gives CDR1 SGHNT, CDR2 YENEEA. The CDR3 protein is CASSLGFGNTGELFF. CDR3 bases: TGTGCCAGCAGCTTAGGTTTCGGGAACACCGGGGAGCTGTTTTTT.

This clonotype was counted ten times or more. This chain uses TRBV28 with TRBJ2-1; 7 nucleotides match TRBD1. The CDR3 contains 13 residues. CDR1 MDHEN and CDR2 SYDVKM come from the germline V gene. The V and J ends lost 6 bases and 7 bases, in that order; junction bases with no gene match: 6. As DNA, the CDR3 is TGTGCCAGCAGGAGACAGGGAAGGAATGAGCAGTTCTTC. Translated, it gives CASRRQGRNEQFF. Using reference TRBV28 and TRBJ2-1 for the parts outside the CDR3, the full variable domain is DVKVTQSSRYLVKRTGEKVFLECVQDMDHENMFWYRQDPGLGLRLIYFSYDVKMKEKGDIPEGYSVSREKKERFSLILESASTNQTSMYLCASRRQGRNEQFFGPGTRLTVL.

The J gene is TRBJ2-1, the V gene TRBV24-1; 7 nucleotides line up with TRBD2. The CDR3 has 13 amino acids. The germline V gene encodes CDR1 KGHDR and CDR2 SFDVKD. Losses at the gene ends were 1 base for V and 15 bases for J; bases not matched to a gene: 8. The CDR3 here is CATSDFPGTTPFF. The CDR3 DNA sequence: TGTGCCACCAGTGATTTTCCCGGGACTACACCGTTCTTC.

This clonotype was counted between two and nine times. The V call is TRBV27, the J call TRBJ2-7; a possible D gene is TRBD1 (6 bases). Germline assignment: CDR1 MNHEY and CDR2 SMNVEV (reference sequence). The CDR3 is 15 amino acids. V was cut by 4 bases and J by 3 bases, with 16 bases left in between. This CDR3 reads CASSYATGYGYEQYF. DNA for the CDR3: TGTGCCAGCAGTTACGCTACAGGGTACGGCTACGAGCAGTACTTC.

There are a few counts of this clonotype. The chain employs TRBV4-1 and TRBJ1-2; tentatively, D is TRBD1 (5 bases). Germline-derived CDR1 and CDR2 are MGHRA and YSYEKL. The CDR3 extends over 15 amino acids. V dropped 2 bases and J dropped 3 bases, with 13 bases sitting between them. CDR3 sequence: CASSQLAGGDYGYTF. The DNA for the CDR3 is TGCGCCAGCAGCCAATTGGCTGGGGGGGACTATGGCTACACCTTC.